This T cell receptor (beta chain) originates from a study of radiotherapy plus CTLA-4 blockade in lung cancer (dated by TCRdb to 2016 to 2018). Context from the whole study: Objective responses were observed in approximately 19% of enrolled patients, and disease control was achieved in 25% to 35%. The full study reports these points: TCR clones derived from tumors expanded in peripheral blood after treatment with radiotherapy and ipilimumab. The strongest predictors of response were reported to be early dynamic shifts in blood T cell clones along with a rise in serum interferon-beta following radiation.

Comment on this clone: Which antigen it targets is not known. No much larger clonotype is one base removed from it; base qualities were not supplied.

Library method: the immunoSEQ multiplex PCR assay. Sourced from immuneACCESS, this table was stored by TCRdb with only in-frame sequences that have V and J called. A share of the clones is absent; for the studies checked, an unresolved V gene accounts for under half, and the remainder has no known explanation. This sample gives about 62,000 clones in total; around 77% of them show up just once. About 3.1% of the sample belongs to the ten largest clones. The study evaluated CTLA-4 blockade (ipilimumab) given together with focal radiation therapy in patients who had chemo-refractory metastatic non-small-cell lung cancer. The clonotype originates from a human donor with non-small cell lung cancer who had a complete response to radiotherapy plus ipilimumab. The sample consisted of peripheral blood, taken from a patient treated with radiotherapy plus ipilimumab.

Here the CDR3 is given as CASSLAGYDHNEQFF. Here is the DNA: TGTGCCAGCAGCTTAGCCGGGTATGACCACAATGAGCAGTTCTTC. The rearrangement combines TRBV7-9 with TRBJ2-1, with the D segment identity uncertain. V gives up 0 bases and J gives up 5 bases, and the segment between their germline ends measures 11 bases. Measured from the cysteine to the phenylalanine, the CDR3 is 15 residues long. The only DNA kept is the CDR3, 45 bases in frame from the first base. For CDR1 and CDR2, the germline V gene (reference sequence) lists SEHNR and FQNEAQ.